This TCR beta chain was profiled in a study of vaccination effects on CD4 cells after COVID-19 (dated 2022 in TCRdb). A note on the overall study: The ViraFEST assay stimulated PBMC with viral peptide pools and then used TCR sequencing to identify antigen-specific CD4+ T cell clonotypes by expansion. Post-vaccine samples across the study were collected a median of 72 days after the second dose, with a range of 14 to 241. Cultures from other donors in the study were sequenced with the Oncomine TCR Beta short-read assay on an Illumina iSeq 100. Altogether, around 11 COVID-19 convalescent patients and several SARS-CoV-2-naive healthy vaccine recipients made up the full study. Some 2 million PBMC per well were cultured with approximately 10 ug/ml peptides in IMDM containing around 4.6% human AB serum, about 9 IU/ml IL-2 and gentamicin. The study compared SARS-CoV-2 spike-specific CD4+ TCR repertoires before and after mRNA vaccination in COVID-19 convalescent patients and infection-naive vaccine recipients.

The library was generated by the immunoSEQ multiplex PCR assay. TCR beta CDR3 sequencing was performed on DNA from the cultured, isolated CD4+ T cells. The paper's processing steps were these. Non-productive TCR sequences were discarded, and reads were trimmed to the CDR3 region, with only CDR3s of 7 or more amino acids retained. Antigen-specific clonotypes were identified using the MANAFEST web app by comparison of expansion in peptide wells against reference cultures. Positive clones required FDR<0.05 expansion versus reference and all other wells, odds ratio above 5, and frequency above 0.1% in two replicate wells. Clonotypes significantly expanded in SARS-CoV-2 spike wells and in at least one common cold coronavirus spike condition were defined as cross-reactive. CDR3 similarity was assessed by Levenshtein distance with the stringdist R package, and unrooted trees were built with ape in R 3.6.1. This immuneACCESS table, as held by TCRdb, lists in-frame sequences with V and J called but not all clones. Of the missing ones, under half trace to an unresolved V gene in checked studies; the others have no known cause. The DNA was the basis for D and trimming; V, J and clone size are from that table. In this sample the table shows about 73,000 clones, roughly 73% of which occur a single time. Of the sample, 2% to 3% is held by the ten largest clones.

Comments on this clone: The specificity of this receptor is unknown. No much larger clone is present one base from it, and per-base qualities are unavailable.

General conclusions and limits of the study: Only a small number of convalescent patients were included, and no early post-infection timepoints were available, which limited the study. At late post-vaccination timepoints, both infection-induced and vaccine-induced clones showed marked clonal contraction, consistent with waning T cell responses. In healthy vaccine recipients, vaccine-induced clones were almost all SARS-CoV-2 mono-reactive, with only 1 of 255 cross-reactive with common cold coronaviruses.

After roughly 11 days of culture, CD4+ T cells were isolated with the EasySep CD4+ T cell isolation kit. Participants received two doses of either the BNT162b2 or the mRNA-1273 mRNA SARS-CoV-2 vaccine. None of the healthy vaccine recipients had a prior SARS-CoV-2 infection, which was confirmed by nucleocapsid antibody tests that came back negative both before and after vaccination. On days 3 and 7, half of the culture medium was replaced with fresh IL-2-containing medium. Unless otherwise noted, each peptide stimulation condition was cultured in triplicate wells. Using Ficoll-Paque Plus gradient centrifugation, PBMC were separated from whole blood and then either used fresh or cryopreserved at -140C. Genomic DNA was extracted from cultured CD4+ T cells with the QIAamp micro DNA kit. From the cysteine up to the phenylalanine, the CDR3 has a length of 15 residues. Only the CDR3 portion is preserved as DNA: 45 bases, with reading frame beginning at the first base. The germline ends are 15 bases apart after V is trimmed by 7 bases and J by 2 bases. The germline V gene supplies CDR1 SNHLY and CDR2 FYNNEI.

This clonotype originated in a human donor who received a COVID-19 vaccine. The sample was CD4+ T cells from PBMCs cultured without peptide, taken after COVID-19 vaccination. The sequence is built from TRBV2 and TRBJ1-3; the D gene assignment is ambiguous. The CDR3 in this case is CASNIGGIPGNTIYF. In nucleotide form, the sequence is TGTGCCAGCAACATCGGCGGGATCCCTGGAAACACCATATATTTT.